The following is a T cell receptor beta chain sequence with its context. Its antigen is not yet known. This specimen belongs to a study of CXCR3-negative and CXCR3-positive naive CD8 T cells (dated by TCRdb to about 2019). For the wider study: In total, roughly 140 million TRB reads were obtained, which works out to roughly 1.5 +/- 0.3 million reads per library. Diversity and physicochemical repertoire analyses covered 11 donors pooled from two independent experiments. Naive subsets from 5 or 6 donors and memory cells from 3 donors were included in the TRBV-TRBJ cluster analysis.

Sequencing took place on a NextSeq 550. The Human TCR Profiling Kit (MiLaboratory) was used to make UMI-labeled 5' RACE TRB cDNA libraries. The full amount of extracted RNA was used for cDNA synthesis, and the full amount of resulting cDNA was used for PCR amplification. Libraries were prepared in parallel using an identical number of PCR cycles. Turning to the authors' computational methods: With a requirement of at least two reads per UMI, MIGEC and MiXCR extracted about 56,000 +/- 9,600 unique UMI-labeled TRB cDNA molecules per library. On average, each library contained about 40,000 +/- 10,000 functional in-frame TRB CDR3 nucleotide clonotypes without stop codons. After each sample was downsampled to 5000 UMI-labeled TRB molecules, VDJtools was used to calculate diversity metrics such as normalized Shannon-Wiener and Chao1. Clonotype-size-weighted physicochemical properties of the central five CDR3 residues (interaction energy, strength, volume and Kidera factor 4) were computed in VDJtools. The reads were reprocessed in TCRdb, with one entry per CDR3 protein sequence and no accompanying DNA. In this record, the V and J calls reflect TCRdb's handling and not the investigators' own analysis. This sample's table has entries for some 120,000 distinct CDR3 sequences. Around 0.36% of the sample goes to the ten largest clones.

As encoded in the germline V gene, CDR1 is KGHDR while CDR2 is SFDVKD. The CDR3 contains 16 residues, cysteine and phenylalanine counted. DNA is not on record. For every CD8+ T cell subset, approximately 300,000 cells were flow-sorted straight into RLT lysis buffer, and each subset was sorted in triplicate. Naive CD8+ T cells were defined stringently as CD45RO-CCR7+CD27+CD95- to exclude memory contaminants. Peripheral blood mononuclear cells were isolated from buffy coats using standard density gradient centrifugation. A FACSAria III was used to flow-sort naive CD8+ T cells into CXCR3-negative and CXCR3-positive populations. Total RNA was extracted from sorted cells using an RNeasy Mini Kit. Summary of the overall study and its limitations: Because CXCR3 expression was partially decreased after cryopreservation, freshly isolated PBMCs were used for most assays. Repertoire diversity was comparably high in both naive subsets but much lower in memory CD8+ T cells. TRBV-TRBJ usage was similar between naive CXCR3-negative and CXCR3-positive cells from the same donor, while memory cells showed distinct patterns. Surface CD5, linked to self-reactivity in mice, was comparable between naive subsets; TCR interaction strength was therefore also inferred from TRB CDR3 physicochemical properties. TRB CDR3s from CXCR3-positive naive cells showed higher hydrophobicity (lower Kidera factor 4), lower energy, and higher strength and volume indices than CXCR3-negative naive cells.

The chain couples TRBV24-1 to TRBJ2-1; as DNA is missing, the TRBD1 call by TCRdb cannot be tested. This TCR was sampled from a human donor in good health. Some clones in this sample may be carry-over from other donors' samples. Sequencing input: naive CXCR3+ CD8+ T cells from blood. Taken with the paper, the label for cell subset or site translates to: CD45RO-CCR7+CD27+CD95- naive CD8+ T cells expressing CXCR3 (TNR3+). The CDR3 has the sequence CATGGLRNSFDNEQFF.